A single sample is the source of the 21 T cell receptor beta chains below, sequenced in a study of blood T cell repertoires in COVID-19 (dated by TCRdb to 2020 to 2022). The library relied on the immunoSEQ multiplex PCR assay. The table was pulled from immuneACCESS by TCRdb, which kept in-frame rearrangements only. Such tables lose some clones; where checked, under half of the loss comes from unresolved V genes, and the rest has no known cause. The sample data list under 150,000 clones, and almost 85% of these were observed just once. Less than 7% of the sample is taken by the ten largest. Sequenced material: PBMCs or T cells enriched from blood (not recorded which). The receptor source for this set is a man in his forties or fifties with acute COVID-19.

The genes are TRBV12-3 or TRBV12-4 and TRBJ1-2; tentatively, D is TRBD1 (6 bases). CDR3 length equals 12 residues. V was cut by 3 bases and J by 7 bases, with 9 bases left in between. CDR3 in DNA: TGTGCCAGCAGTTTTATGGACAGTGGCTACACCTTC. It yields the protein CASSFMDSGYTF.

This clone was found a few times. The chain is built from TRBV2 and TRBJ2-2, with TRBD1 matching 7 bases. The germline CDR1 and CDR2 sequences are SNHLY and FYNNEI. This CDR3 comprises 15 residues. With V trimmed by 6 bases and J by 2 bases, 6 bases remained unmatched. The CDR3 spells CASRPGTANTGELFF. In nucleotides, the CDR3 is TGTGCCAGCAGACCCGGGACAGCCAACACCGGGGAGCTGTTTTTT.

This rearrangement joins TRBV28 to TRBJ2-7, with 10 bases lining up with TRBD2. Trimming took 4 bases from V and 0 from J; bases not matched to a gene: 6. The CDR3 has 16 residues. Looked up from germline, CDR1 is MDHEN and CDR2 is SYDVKM. DNA for the CDR3: TGTGCCAGCAGTTGGGCTAGCGGGGGCCACTCCTACGAGCAGTACTTC. Protein sequence: CASSWASGGHSYEQYF. Together with reference TRBV28 and TRBJ2-7, the CDR3 gives the full variable domain: DVKVTQSSRYLVKRTGEKVFLECVQDMDHENMFWYRQDPGLGLRLIYFSYDVKMKEKGDIPEGYSVSREKKERFSLILESASTNQTSMYLCASSWASGGHSYEQYFGPGTRLTVT.

J is TRBJ2-3 and V is TRBV19; TRBD1 is a possible D gene (5 bases). Trimming left V 3 bases short and J 0 bases short, with 13 bases between. CDR3 length: 16 amino acids. Germline V gene lookup returns CDR1 LNHDA and CDR2 SQIVND (reference sequence). The chain's CDR3 is CASSMSQDTSTDTQYF. For the CDR3, the DNA is TGTGCCAGTAGTATGTCGCAGGACACCAGCACAGATACGCAGTATTTT.

The rearrangement joins TRBV4-1 to TRBJ2-1; TRBD2 aligns across 7 bases. CDR3 length: 12 amino acids. Germline assignment: CDR1 MGHRA and CDR2 YSYEKL. Trimming at V came to 4 bases and at J to 6 bases, leaving 0 bases not matched to a gene. CDR3 in amino acids: CASSRGGNEQFF. CDR3 DNA: TGCGCCAGCAGCCGCGGGGGCAATGAGCAGTTCTTC.

This chain links TRBV6-5 with TRBJ2-7; 7 bases map to TRBD1. The CDR3 loop spans 16 amino acids. CDR1 is MNHEY and CDR2 is SVGAGI in the germline V gene. The V segment lost 0 bases and the J segment 5 bases; nucleotides outside the gene matches: 10. DNA for the CDR3: TGTGCCAGCAGTTACTCGACGGAAGGGGGCGGCGACGAGCAGTACTTC. Translation gives CASSYSTEGGGDEQYF.

The rearrangement links TRBV7-9 to TRBJ1-2; 8 positions match TRBD1. V shed 5 bases, J shed 3 bases, and the junction held 8 bases outside the gene matches. This CDR3 region has 15 residues. The germline V gene encodes CDR1 SEHNR and CDR2 FQNEAQ (reference sequence). CDR3 DNA sequence: TGTGCCAGCAGCCTCGGGACAGGCCTTTACTATGGCTACACCTTC. Its protein is CASSLGTGLYYGYTF.

This sequence joins TRBV28 and TRBJ2-7; possible D gene TRBD1, 6 bases. Trimming took off 7 bases at V and 9 bases at J, with 22 bases between the two ends. Looked up from germline, CDR1 is MDHEN and CDR2 is SYDVKM. The CDR3 runs 14 residues. CDR3 residues: CASTPNRAQSGQYF. CDR3 bases: TGTGCCAGCACGCCTAACAGGGCGCAATCTGGGCAGTACTTC.

This chain connects TRBV18 to TRBJ1-1; D might be TRBD1 (5 bases). The V end lost 2 bases, the J end lost 1 base, and 11 bases lay between the germline ends. The germline CDR1 and CDR2 sequences are KGHSH and LQKENI. This CDR3 region has 15 residues. The CDR3, as DNA: TGTGCCAGCTCACCAGGCCGAAGGGGGAACACTGAAGCTTTCTTT. Its translation is CASSPGRRGNTEAFF. The full variable domain, completed using reference TRBV18 and TRBJ1-1, is NAGVMQNPRHLVRRRGQEARLRCSPMKGHSHVYWYRQLPEEGLKFMVYLQKENIIDESGMPKERFSAEFPKEGPSILRIQQVVRGDSAAYFCASSPGRRGNTEAFFGQGTRLTVV.

The rearrangement joins TRBV2 to TRBJ2-5, with TRBD1 matching over 10 bases. The ends lost 1 base at V and 5 bases at J; junction bases unmatched: 4. This CDR3 is built from 15 residues. The V gene's germline CDR1 is SNHLY and CDR2 FYNNEI. CDR3 loop: CASSEGQGAVETQYF. In DNA form, the CDR3 reads TGTGCCAGCAGTGAAGGACAGGGGGCTGTGGAGACCCAGTACTTC. The full variable domain, completed using reference TRBV2 and TRBJ2-5, is EPEVTQTPSHQVTQMGQEVILRCVPISNHLYFYWYRQILGQKVEFLVSFYNNEISEKSEIFDDQFSVERPDGSNFTLKIRSTKLEDSAMYFCASSEGQGAVETQYFGPGTRLLVL.

The genes are TRBV6-5 and TRBJ2-3, with D possibly being TRBD1 (5 bases). The CDR3 is 14 residues long. Trimming removed 6 bases at V and 4 bases at J, with 14 bases between. Per the germline V gene, CDR1 is MNHEY and CDR2 is SVGAGI. The CDR3 bases are TGTGCCAGCAGACAAAGGGGTGATCCAGATACGCAGTATTTT. It translates to CASRQRGDPDTQYF.

V usage is TRBV29-1 and J usage is TRBJ1-1; D uncertain. The germline CDR1 and CDR2 sequences are SQVTM and ANQGSEA. Trimming pared 7 bases from V and 1 base from J, leaving 13 bases between. The CDR3 is 13 residues long. The CDR3 spells CSAARQPNTEAFF. The CDR3 DNA follows: TGCAGCGCGGCGAGGCAGCCGAACACTGAAGCTTTCTTT.

This clone was seen only a few times. The gene calls are TRBV19 and TRBJ2-3, with 9 bases aligning to TRBD2. J was trimmed by 1 base and V by 5 bases; bases with no gene match: 16. This CDR3 spans 19 amino acids. Germline values: CDR1 LNHDA, CDR2 SQIVND (reference sequence). CDR3 residues: CASSLTSGSPLTGTDTQYF. CDR3 sequence (DNA): TGTGCCAGTAGTCTGACTAGCGGATCACCGTTAACGGGCACAGATACGCAGTATTTT.

The chain has TRBV19 and TRBJ1-1, with 7 positions matching TRBD1. The CDR3 runs 16 residues. V lost 0 bases and J lost 1; bases outside the gene matches: 5. Germline loops: CDR1 LNHDA, CDR2 SQIVND (reference sequence). For the CDR3, the DNA is TGTGCCAGTAGTATAGATCTGCGGACAGGGAACACTGAAGCTTTCTTT. Translated: CASSIDLRTGNTEAFF.

The V and J genes are TRBV19 and TRBJ1-5; 7 positions match TRBD1. Per germline, CDR1 LNHDA and CDR2 SQIVND (reference sequence). CDR3 size: 13 residues. Trimming took 6 bases from V and 3 from J; bases not matched to a gene: 2. The DNA for the CDR3 is TGTGCCAGTAGGACAGGGTACAATCAGCCCCAGCATTTT. It yields the protein CASRTGYNQPQHF.

This chain uses TRBV9 with TRBJ1-4; TRBD1 might be the D (5 bases). The germline CDR1 and CDR2 sequences are SGDLS and YYNGEE. This CDR3 comprises 14 residues. V dropped 7 bases and J dropped 4 bases, with 14 bases sitting between them. CDR3 bases: TGTGCCAGCTCACAGGATCAACGTAATGAAAAACTGTTTTTT. This gives the protein CASSQDQRNEKLFF. The entire variable domain, with the rest obtained from reference TRBV9 and TRBJ1-4, is as follows: DSGVTQTPKHLITATGQRVTLRCSPRSGDLSVYWYQQSLDQGLQFLIQYYNGEERAKGNILERFSAQQFPDLHSELNLSSLELGDSALYFCASSQDQRNEKLFFGSGTQLSVL.

This clone was seen just once. The rearrangement links TRBV10-3 to TRBJ1-1; D is possibly TRBD1 (5 bases). Germline V CDR1 and CDR2: ENHRY, SYGVKD. V lost 3 bases and J 6 bases, leaving 23 bases between the germline ends. This CDR3 region has 17 residues. CDR3: CAISESFSLREGAEAFF. CDR3 bases: TGTGCCATCAGTGAAAGTTTCTCGCTCAGGGAAGGGGCTGAAGCTTTCTTT.

This chain joins TRBV3-1 (or the pseudogene TRBV3-2) and TRBJ1-2; 7 nucleotides line up with TRBD1. The CDR3 spans 13 residues. The germline V gene encodes CDR1 LGHDT and CDR2 YNNKEL (reference sequence). V was clipped by 7 bases and J by 4 bases; unmatched bases: 6. DNA of the CDR3: TGTGCCAGCACCAGGGGGGCGGGCTATGGCTACACCTTC. As protein: CASTRGAGYGYTF.

The rearrangement links TRBV24-1 to TRBJ2-5; D unresolved. Looked up from germline, CDR1 is KGHDR and CDR2 is SFDVKD. The CDR3 contains 15 residues. The V end was cut by 6 bases, the J end by 1 base, with 14 bases between. The chain's CDR3 is CATSTAGGFQETQYF. CDR3 nucleotide sequence: TGTGCCACCAGTACCGCCGGCGGCTTCCAAGAGACCCAGTACTTC.

The chain joins TRBV10-3 to TRBJ2-2; unclear D gene. The germline gives CDR1 ENHRY, CDR2 SYGVKD. V was pared by 7 bases and J by 5 bases, with 20 bases between. CDR3 length: 16 residues. The DNA for the CDR3 is TGTGCCATCACCGCTCTCCCCCCGGGTGGGACCGGGGAGCTGTTTTTT. Translated, it gives CAITALPPGGTGELFF.

The chain couples TRBV7-8 to TRBJ1-5; unclear D gene. CDR3 length: 12 residues. CDR1 is SGHVS and CDR2 is FQNEAQ in the germline V gene. V lost 4 bases and J lost 4, with 5 bases in between. The CDR3 reads CASSSVNQPQHF. For the CDR3, the DNA is TGTGCCAGCAGCTCGGTTAATCAGCCCCAGCATTTT.